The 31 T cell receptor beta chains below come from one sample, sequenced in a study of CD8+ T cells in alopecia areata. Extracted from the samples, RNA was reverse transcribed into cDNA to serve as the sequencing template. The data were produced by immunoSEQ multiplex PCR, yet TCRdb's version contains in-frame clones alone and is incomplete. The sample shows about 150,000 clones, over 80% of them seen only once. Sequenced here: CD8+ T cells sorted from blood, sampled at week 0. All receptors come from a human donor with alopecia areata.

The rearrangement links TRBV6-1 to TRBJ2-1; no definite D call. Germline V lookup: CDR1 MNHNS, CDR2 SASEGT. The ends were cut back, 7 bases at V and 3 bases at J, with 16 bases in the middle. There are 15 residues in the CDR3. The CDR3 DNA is TGTGCCAGCAATCGCAACACGGTATACTACAATGAGCAGTTCTTC. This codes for CASNRNTVYYNEQFF.

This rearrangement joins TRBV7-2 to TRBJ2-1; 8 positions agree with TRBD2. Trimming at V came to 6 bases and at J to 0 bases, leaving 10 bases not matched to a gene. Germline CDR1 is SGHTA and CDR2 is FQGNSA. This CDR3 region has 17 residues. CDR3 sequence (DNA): TGTGCCAGCAGTCTAAGGCTGGGGACTAGCTCCTACAATGAGCAGTTCTTC. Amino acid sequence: CASSLRLGTSSYNEQFF.

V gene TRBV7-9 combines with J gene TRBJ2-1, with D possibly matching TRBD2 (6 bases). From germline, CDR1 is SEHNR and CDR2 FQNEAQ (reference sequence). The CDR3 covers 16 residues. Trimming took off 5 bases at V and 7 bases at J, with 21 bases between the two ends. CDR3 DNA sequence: TGTGCCAGCAGCCAGGTCCGGGACTCGATTCGGAATGAGCAGTTCTTC. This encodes CASSQVRDSIRNEQFF. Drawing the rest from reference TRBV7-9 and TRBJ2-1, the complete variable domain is DTGVSQNPRHKITKRGQNVTFRCDPISEHNRLYWYRQTLGQGPEFLTYFQNEAQLEKSRLLSDRFSAERPKGSFSTLEIQRTEQGDSAMYLCASSQVRDSIRNEQFFGPGTRLTVL.

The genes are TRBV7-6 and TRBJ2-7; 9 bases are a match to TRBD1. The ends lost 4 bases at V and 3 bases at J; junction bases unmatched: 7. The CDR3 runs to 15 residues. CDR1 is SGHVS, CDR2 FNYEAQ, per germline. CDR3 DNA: TGTGCCAGCAGCTCCACAGGGGGCGTTGGCTACGAGCAGTACTTC. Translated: CASSSTGGVGYEQYF.

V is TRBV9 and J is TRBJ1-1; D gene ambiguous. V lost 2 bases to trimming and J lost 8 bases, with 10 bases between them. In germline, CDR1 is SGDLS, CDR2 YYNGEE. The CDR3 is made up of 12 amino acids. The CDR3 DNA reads TGTGCCAGCAGCGTCTCCGGCGGAGAAGCTTTCTTT. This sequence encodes CASSVSGGEAFF. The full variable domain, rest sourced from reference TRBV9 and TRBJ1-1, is DSGVTQTPKHLITATGQRVTLRCSPRSGDLSVYWYQQSLDQGLQFLIQYYNGEERAKGNILERFSAQQFPDLHSELNLSSLELGDSALYFCASSVSGGEAFFGQGTRLTVV.

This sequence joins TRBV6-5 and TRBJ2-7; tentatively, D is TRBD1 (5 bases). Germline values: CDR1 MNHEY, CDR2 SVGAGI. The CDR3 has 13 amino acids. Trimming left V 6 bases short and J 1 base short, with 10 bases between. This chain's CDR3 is CASRSGPSYEQYF. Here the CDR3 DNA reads TGTGCCAGCAGGTCAGGGCCTTCCTACGAGCAGTACTTC.

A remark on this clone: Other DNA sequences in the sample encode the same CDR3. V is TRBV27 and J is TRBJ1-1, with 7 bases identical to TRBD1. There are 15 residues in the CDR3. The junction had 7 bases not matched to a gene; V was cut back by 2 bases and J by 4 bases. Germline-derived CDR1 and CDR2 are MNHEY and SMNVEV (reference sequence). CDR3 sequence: CASSLTFNRGTEAFF. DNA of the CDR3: TGTGCCAGCAGTTTAACTTTTAACAGGGGCACTGAAGCTTTCTTT.

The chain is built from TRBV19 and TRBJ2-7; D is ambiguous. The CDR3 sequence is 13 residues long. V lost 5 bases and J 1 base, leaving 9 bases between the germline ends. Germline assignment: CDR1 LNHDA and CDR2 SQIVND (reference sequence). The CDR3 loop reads CASSPSQSYEQYF. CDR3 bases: TGTGCCAGTAGTCCCAGCCAATCCTACGAGCAGTACTTC.

The CDR3 nucleotides are TGCGCCAGCACCTCCGGGGGCGGCTACACCTTC. This encodes CASTSGGGYTF. V is TRBV5-1 and J is TRBJ1-2, with D maybe TRBD1 (6 bases). Looked up from germline, CDR1 is SGHRS and CDR2 is YFSETQ. The CDR3 runs to 11 residues. The V gene lost 6 bases and the J gene lost 8 bases, with 11 bases spanning the gap.

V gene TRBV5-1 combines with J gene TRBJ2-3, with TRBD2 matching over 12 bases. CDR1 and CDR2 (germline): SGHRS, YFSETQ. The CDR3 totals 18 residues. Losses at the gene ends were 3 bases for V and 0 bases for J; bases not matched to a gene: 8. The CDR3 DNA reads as TGCGCCAGCAGCTCACTAGCGGGAGGAGGTTGGAGCACAGATACGCAGTATTTT. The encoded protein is CASSSLAGGGWSTDTQYF.

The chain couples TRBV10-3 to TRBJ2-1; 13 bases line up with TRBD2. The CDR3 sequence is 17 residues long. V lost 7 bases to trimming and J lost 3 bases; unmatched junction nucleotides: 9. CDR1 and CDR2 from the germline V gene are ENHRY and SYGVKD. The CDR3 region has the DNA TGTGCCATCATCTACACTAGCGGGAGGGGATTCTACAATGAGCAGTTCTTC. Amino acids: CAIIYTSGRGFYNEQFF.

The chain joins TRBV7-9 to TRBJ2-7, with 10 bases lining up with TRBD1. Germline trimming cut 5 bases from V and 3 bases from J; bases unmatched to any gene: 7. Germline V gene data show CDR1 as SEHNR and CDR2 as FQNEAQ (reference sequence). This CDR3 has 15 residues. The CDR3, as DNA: TGTGCCAGCAGCCTCTGGGGACAGGGGAGCTACGAGCAGTACTTC. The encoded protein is CASSLWGQGSYEQYF.

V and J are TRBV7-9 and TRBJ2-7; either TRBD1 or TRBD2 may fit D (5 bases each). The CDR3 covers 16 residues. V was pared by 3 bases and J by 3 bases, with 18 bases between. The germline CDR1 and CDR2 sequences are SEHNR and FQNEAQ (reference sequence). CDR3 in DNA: TGTGCCAGCAGCTTCACCTCCACGGGGACCCACTACGAGCAGTACTTC. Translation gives CASSFTSTGTHYEQYF.

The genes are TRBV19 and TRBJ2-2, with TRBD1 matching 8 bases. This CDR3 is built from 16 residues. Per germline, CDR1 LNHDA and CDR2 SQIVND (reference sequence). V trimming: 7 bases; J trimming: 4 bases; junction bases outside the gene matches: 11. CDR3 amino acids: CASTISGTGSTGELFF. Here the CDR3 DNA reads TGTGCCAGTACAATTTCCGGGACAGGTTCCACCGGGGAGCTGTTTTTT.

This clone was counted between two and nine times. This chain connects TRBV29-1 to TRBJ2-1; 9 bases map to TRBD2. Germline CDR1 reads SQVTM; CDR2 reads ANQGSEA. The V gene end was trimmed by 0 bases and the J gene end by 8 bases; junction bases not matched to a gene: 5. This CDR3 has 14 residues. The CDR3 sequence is CSVEDTGTSYEQFF. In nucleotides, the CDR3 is TGCAGCGTTGAAGATACCGGGACTAGCTATGAGCAGTTCTTC.

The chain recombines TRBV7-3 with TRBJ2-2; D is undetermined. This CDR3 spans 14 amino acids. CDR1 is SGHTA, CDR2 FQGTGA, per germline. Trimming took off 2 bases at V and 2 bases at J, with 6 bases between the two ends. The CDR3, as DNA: TGTGCCAGCAGCTTAGAGCGTAACACCGGGGAGCTGTTTTTT. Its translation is CASSLERNTGELFF. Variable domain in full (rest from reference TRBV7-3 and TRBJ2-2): GAGVSQTPSNKVTEKGKYVELRCDPISGHTALYWYRQSLGQGPEFLIYFQGTGAADDSGLPNDRFFAVRPEGSVSTLKIQRTERGDSAVYLCASSLERNTGELFFGEGSRLTVL.

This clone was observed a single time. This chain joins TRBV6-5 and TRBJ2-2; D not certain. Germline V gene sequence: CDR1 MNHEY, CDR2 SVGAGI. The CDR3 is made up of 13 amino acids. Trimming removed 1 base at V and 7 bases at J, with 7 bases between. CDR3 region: CASSYLSDGELFF. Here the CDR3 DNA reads TGTGCCAGCAGTTACTTGAGTGACGGGGAGCTGTTTTTT.

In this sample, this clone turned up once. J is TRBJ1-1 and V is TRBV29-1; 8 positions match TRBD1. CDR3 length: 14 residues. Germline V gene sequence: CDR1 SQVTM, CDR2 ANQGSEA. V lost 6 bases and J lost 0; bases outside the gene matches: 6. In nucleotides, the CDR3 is TGCAGCGTGGGGGGACAGGACATGAACACTGAAGCTTTCTTT. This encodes CSVGGQDMNTEAFF.

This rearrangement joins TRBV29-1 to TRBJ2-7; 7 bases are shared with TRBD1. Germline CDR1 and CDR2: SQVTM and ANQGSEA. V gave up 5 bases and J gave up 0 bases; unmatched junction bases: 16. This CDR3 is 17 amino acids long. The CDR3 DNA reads TGCAGCGTTTTGTCCACAACCGGGACAGATTACTCCTACGAGCAGTACTTC. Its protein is CSVLSTTGTDYSYEQYF.

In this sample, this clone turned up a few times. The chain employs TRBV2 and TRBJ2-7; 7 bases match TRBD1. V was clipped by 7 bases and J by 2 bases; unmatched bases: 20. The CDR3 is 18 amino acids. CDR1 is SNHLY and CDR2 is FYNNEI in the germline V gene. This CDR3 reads CASTLTGTAPRLTYEQYF. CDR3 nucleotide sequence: TGTGCCAGCACCCTTACCGGGACAGCGCCCCGTTTGACCTACGAGCAGTACTTC.

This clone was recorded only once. Here the CDR3 DNA reads TGTGCCAGCAGTTACTTAGCGGGGGGAAGCGAGACCCAGTACTTC. Protein: CASSYLAGGSETQYF. The V gene is TRBV6-5, the J gene TRBJ2-5, with 10 nucleotides matching TRBD2. CDR1 is MNHEY and CDR2 is SVGAGI in the germline V gene. CDR3 length: 15 residues. With 1 base clipped from V and 5 bases from J, the junction kept 4 bases outside the gene matches.

The CDR3 region is CASSLSGELSETQYF. CDR3 in DNA: TGTGCCAGCAGTCTGTCGGGAGAGTTGTCAGAGACCCAGTACTTC. This chain uses TRBV2 with TRBJ2-5; D is possibly TRBD2 (6 bases). The germline CDR1 and CDR2 sequences are SNHLY and FYNNEI. V was cut by 5 bases and J by 4 bases, with 17 bases left in between. The CDR3 covers 15 residues.

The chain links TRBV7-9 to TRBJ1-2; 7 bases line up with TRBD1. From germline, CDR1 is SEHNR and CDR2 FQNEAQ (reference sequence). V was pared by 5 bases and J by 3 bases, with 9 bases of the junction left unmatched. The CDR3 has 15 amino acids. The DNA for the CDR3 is TGTGCCAGCAGCCCACGGACAGACAGGGACTATGGCTACACCTTC. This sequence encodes CASSPRTDRDYGYTF.

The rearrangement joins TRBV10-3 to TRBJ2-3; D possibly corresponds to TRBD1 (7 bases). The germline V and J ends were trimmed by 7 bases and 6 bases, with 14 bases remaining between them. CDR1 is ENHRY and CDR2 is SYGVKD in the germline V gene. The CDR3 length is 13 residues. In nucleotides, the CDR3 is TGTGCCATCATGGCAGGGGGGATGGATACGCAGTATTTT. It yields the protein CAIMAGGMDTQYF.

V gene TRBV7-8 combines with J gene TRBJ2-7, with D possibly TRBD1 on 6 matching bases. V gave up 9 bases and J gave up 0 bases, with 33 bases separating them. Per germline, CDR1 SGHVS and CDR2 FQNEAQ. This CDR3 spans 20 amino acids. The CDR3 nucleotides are TGTGCCAGTACAGACAGGCAATCGAATCCTTCCAAAGGGTCCTCCTACGAGCAGTACTTC. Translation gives CASTDRQSNPSKGSSYEQYF.

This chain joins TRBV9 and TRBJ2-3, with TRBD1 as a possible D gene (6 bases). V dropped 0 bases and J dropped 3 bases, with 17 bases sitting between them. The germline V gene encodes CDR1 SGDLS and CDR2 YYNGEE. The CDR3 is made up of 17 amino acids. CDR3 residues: CASSVGTAAFATDTQYF. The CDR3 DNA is TGTGCCAGCAGCGTAGGGACAGCGGCCTTCGCAACAGATACGCAGTATTTT.

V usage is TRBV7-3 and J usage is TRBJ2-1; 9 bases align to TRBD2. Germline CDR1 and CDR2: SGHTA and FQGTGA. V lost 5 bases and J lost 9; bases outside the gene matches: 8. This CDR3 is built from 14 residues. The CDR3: CASSPQIAGVEQFF. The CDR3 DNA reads TGTGCCAGCAGCCCCCAAATAGCGGGAGTTGAGCAGTTCTTC.

This chain's CDR3 is CASSPLGQPNEKLFF. CDR3 DNA: TGTGCCAGCAGTCCTCTTGGACAGCCAAATGAAAAACTGTTTTTT. The chain links TRBV27 to TRBJ1-4; D perhaps matches TRBD1 (6 bases). Germline V CDR1 and CDR2: MNHEY, SMNVEV (reference sequence). The CDR3 is made up of 15 amino acids. V gave up 5 bases and J gave up 5 bases, with 15 bases separating them.

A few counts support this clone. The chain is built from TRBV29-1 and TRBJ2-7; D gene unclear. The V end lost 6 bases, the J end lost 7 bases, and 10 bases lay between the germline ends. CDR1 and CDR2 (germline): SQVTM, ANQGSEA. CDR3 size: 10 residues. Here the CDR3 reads CSVIDGEQYF. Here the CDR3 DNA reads TGCAGCGTCATAGACGGTGAGCAGTACTTC.

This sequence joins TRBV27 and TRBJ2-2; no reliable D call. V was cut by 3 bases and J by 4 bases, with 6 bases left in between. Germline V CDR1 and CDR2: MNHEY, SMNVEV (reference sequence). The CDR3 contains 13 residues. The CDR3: CASSLSPTGELFF. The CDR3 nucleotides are TGTGCCAGCAGTTTGAGTCCCACCGGGGAGCTGTTTTTT.

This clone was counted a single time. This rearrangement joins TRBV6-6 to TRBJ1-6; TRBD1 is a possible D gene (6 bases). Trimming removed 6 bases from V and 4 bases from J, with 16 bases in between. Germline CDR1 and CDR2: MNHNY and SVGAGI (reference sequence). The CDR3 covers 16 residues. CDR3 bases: TGTGCCAGCAGCGAGGGGGGATCCTTATATAATTCACCCCTCCACTTT. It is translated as CASSEGGSLYNSPLHF.